This note documents a single TCR beta chain sequence. This specimen belongs to a study of ipilimumab plus nivolumab after autologous stem cell transplantation. This CDR3 has 15 amino acids. V shed 5 bases and J 7 bases; nucleotides not matched to a gene: 7. The germline V gene encodes CDR1 SGHRS and CDR2 YFSETQ. The method was immunoSEQ multiplex PCR; TCRdb's version includes in-frame clones alone and lacks a portion of them. The data show around 17,000 clones, more than 70% seen once. Ipilimumab, 1 mg/kg, started 14 to 28 days after autologous transplant. Through week 26, nivolumab 3 mg/kg IV was given weeks 1, 4, 7, 10, then biweekly.

Sample: PBMCs, taken in a trial of ipilimumab plus nivolumab as post-transplant consolidation. This chain joins TRBV5-1 and TRBJ2-1, with 12 bases lining up with TRBD2. The sequence was obtained from a male donor with diffuse large B-cell lymphoma. The CDR3 here is CASSILAGGTNEQFF. The CDR3, as DNA: TGCGCCAGCAGTATCCTAGCGGGAGGGACGAATGAGCAGTTCTTC.